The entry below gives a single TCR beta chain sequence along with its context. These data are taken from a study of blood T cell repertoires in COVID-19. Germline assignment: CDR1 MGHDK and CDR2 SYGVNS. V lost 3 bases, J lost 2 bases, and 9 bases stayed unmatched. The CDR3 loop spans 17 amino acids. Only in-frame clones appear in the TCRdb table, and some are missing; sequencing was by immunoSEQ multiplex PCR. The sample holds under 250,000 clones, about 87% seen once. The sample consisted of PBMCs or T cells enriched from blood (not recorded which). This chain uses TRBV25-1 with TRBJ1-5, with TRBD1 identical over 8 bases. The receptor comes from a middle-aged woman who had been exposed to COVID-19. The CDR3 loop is CASSDRRDRNRNQPQHF. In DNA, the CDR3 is TGTGCCAGCAGTGACCGACGGGACAGGAACCGCAATCAGCCCCAGCATTTT.